These 12 T cell receptor beta chains came from one sample sequenced in a study of blood T cells in healthy people across ages (dated by TCRdb to about 2015). The method behind the library was 5' RACE. The run used an Illumina HiSeq 2500. A second PCR of about 6 to 11 cycles was performed with a sample-barcoded 5' primer and a J-beta primer mix. Clones were called with MiXCR by TCRdb after fastp trimmed the public reads at Q25, and only in-frame beta chains were retained. All rows with the same CDR3 protein become a single entry with the most common DNA and genes. This sample has around 1,700,000 distinct CDR3 sequences in its table, and 28% of those were observed once. The ten largest clones take up 7.7% of the sample. Sequenced: blood. Every receptor here comes from a woman aged 25 to 39 in good health.

The sample holds a few counts of this clonotype. J is TRBJ1-2 and V is TRBV3-1, with TRBD1 matching over 7 bases. From germline, CDR1 is LGHDT and CDR2 YNNKEL (reference sequence). The length of the CDR3 is 16 residues. Unmatched junction bases numbered 9, after V lost 4 bases and J lost 1 base. CDR3 protein: CASSLLRQGDNYGYTF. The DNA of the CDR3 is TGTGCCAGCAGCCTTTTGAGACAGGGAGATAACTATGGCTACACCTTC.

V and J are TRBV6-5 and TRBJ1-1; no definite D call. Germline V gives CDR1 MNHEY, CDR2 SVGAGI. V was shortened by 0 bases and J by 11 bases, with 13 bases between the two germline ends. The CDR3 covers 13 residues. This chain's CDR3 is CASSYSIGRDAFF. As DNA, the CDR3 is TGTGCCAGCAGTTACTCGATTGGTAGGGATGCTTTCTTT.

In this sample, this clonotype turned up a few times. This chain uses TRBV19 with TRBJ2-1; tentatively, D is TRBD1 (5 bases). Trimming left V 5 bases short and J 5 bases short, with 13 bases between. The CDR3 is 14 amino acids. Germline V CDR1 and CDR2: LNHDA, SQIVND (reference sequence). The CDR3 reads CASSAQGMDNEQFF. The CDR3 DNA reads as TGTGCCAGTAGTGCGCAGGGCATGGACAATGAGCAGTTCTTC.

This clonotype was seen only a few times. CDR3 sequence reads: CASSQDGVGGGSYNEQFF. For the CDR3, the DNA is TGCGCCAGCAGCCAAGATGGGGTGGGAGGAGGGTCCTACAATGAGCAGTTCTTC. The chain is built from TRBV4-3 and TRBJ2-1, with D possibly matching TRBD2 (6 bases). The germline V gene encodes CDR1 LGHNA and CDR2 YSLEER. This CDR3 has 18 amino acids. Trimming removed 0 bases at V and 1 base at J, with 16 bases between.

The chain combines TRBV7-8 with TRBJ2-1; TRBD1 is a possible D gene (6 bases). V was shortened by 3 bases and J by 2 bases, with 17 bases between the two germline ends. CDR3 size: 17 residues. Germline CDR1 reads SGHVS; CDR2 reads FQNEAQ. CDR3 protein: CASSFGQGLATYNEQFF. DNA for the CDR3: TGTGCCAGCAGCTTTGGGCAGGGGTTGGCTACCTACAATGAGCAGTTCTTC.

This clonotype occurred many times. The rearrangement links TRBV29-1 to TRBJ2-4; 7 bases align to TRBD2. Germline V CDR1 and CDR2: SQVTM, ANQGSEA. The CDR3 is made up of 16 amino acids. Losses at the gene ends were 6 bases for V and 1 base for J; bases not matched to a gene: 12. CDR3: CSVAPGRAGAKNIQYF. CDR3 bases: TGCAGCGTCGCGCCGGGGAGGGCCGGTGCCAAAAACATTCAGTACTTC.

This clonotype was seen repeatedly, ten times or more. J is TRBJ2-1 and V is TRBV6-6, with 14 bases aligning to TRBD2. V shed 7 bases and J 6 bases; nucleotides not matched to a gene: 2. Germline V lookup: CDR1 MNHNY, CDR2 SVGAGI (reference sequence). The CDR3 covers 14 residues. The DNA of the CDR3 is TGTGCCAGCACGGGACTAGCGGGAGCCAATGAGCAGTTCTTC. Translation gives CASTGLAGANEQFF.

The V call is TRBV6-5, the J call TRBJ2-5, with TRBD2 identical over 9 bases. Per the germline V gene, CDR1 is MNHEY and CDR2 is SVGAGI. This CDR3 spans 14 amino acids. Losses at the gene ends were 4 bases for V and 11 bases for J; bases not matched to a gene: 11. CDR3 region: CASSLAGELGEQYF. CDR3 DNA: TGTGCCAGCAGTTTAGCGGGAGAATTGGGTGAGCAGTACTTC.

The rearrangement joins TRBV11-1 to TRBJ2-2; 7 nucleotides match TRBD1. Germline V lookup: CDR1 SGHAT, CDR2 FQDESV (reference sequence). The CDR3 has 14 amino acids. V shed 3 bases, J shed 5 bases, and the junction held 3 bases outside the gene matches. CDR3 loop: CASSFTQGTGELFF. CDR3 DNA: TGTGCCAGCAGCTTCACACAGGGGACCGGGGAGCTGTTTTTT.

V and J are TRBV20-1 and TRBJ2-5, with D unresolved. The CDR3 has 14 residues. Looked up from germline, CDR1 is DFQATT and CDR2 is SNEGSKA (reference sequence). Trimming took off 1 base at V and 3 bases at J, with 12 bases between the two ends. This chain's CDR3 is CSARGSTEKETQYF. CDR3 DNA sequence: TGCAGTGCTAGAGGTTCAACAGAAAAAGAGACCCAGTACTTC.

The V call is TRBV5-6, the J call TRBJ2-1, with TRBD2 identical over 12 bases. Trimming removed 3 bases from V and 6 bases from J; junction bases left unmatched: 10. The CDR3 covers 17 residues. In germline, CDR1 is SGHDT, CDR2 YYEEEE. CDR3 region: CASSSLVRLAGANEQFF. CDR3 nucleotide sequence: TGTGCCAGCAGCTCCTTAGTCCGACTAGCGGGAGCCAATGAGCAGTTCTTC.

The gene calls are TRBV12-3 or TRBV12-4 and TRBJ2-7, with TRBD1 matching 9 bases. The V and J ends lost 2 bases and 5 bases, in that order; junction bases with no gene match: 4. The CDR3 has 14 residues. In DNA, the CDR3 is TGTGCCAGCAGTTTATGGGACAGGGTAGACGAGCAGTACTTC. Translation: CASSLWDRVDEQYF.